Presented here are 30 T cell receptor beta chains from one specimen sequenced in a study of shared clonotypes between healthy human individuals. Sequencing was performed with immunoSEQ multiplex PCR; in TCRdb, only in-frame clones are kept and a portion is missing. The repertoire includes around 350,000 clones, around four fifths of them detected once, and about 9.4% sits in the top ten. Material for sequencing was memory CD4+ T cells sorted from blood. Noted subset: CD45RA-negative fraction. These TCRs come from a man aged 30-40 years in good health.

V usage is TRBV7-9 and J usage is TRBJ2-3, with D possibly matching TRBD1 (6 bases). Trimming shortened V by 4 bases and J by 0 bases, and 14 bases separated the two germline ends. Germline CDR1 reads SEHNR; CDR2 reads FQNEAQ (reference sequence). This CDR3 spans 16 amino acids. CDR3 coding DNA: TGTGCCAGCAGCTCAGGGGCCTCTCCTAGCACAGATACGCAGTATTTT. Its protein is CASSSGASPSTDTQYF. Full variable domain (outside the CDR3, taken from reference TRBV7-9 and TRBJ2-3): DTGVSQNPRHKITKRGQNVTFRCDPISEHNRLYWYRQTLGQGPEFLTYFQNEAQLEKSRLLSDRFSAERPKGSFSTLEIQRTEQGDSAMYLCASSSGASPSTDTQYFGPGTRLTVL.

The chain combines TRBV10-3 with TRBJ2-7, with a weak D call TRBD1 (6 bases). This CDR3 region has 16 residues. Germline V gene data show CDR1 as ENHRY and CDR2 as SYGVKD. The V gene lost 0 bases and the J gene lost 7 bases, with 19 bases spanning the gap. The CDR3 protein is CAISESSNPRGGEQYF. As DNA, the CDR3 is TGTGCCATCAGTGAGTCGTCCAATCCCAGGGGCGGGGAGCAGTACTTC.

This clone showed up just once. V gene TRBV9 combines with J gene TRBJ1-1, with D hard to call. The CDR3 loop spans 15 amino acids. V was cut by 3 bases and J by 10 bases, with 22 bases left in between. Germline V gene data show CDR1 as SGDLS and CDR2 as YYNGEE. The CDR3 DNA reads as TGTGCCAGCAGCGCGAGCGCGAGGACCCCAGAGGGAGCTTTCTTT. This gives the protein CASSASARTPEGAFF.

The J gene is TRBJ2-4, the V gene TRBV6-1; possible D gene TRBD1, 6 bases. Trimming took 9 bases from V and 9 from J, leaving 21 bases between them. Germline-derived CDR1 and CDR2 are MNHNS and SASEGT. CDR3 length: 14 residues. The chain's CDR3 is CASTDGSGESIQYF. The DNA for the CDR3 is TGTGCCAGTACGGACGGGTCAGGGGAGTCCATTCAGTACTTC.

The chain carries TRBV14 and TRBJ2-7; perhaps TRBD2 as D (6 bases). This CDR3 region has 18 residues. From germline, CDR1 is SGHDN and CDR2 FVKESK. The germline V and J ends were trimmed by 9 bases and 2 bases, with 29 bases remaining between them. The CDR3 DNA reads TGTGCCAGACCTCAGTGGGGGAGGAGGTGGGGTCAGACCTACGAGCAGTACTTC. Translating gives CARPQWGRRWGQTYEQYF.

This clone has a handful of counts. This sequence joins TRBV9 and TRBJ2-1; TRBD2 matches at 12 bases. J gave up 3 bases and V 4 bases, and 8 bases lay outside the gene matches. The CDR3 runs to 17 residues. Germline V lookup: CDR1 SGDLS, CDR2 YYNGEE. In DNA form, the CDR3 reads TGTGCCAGCAGCTATTCGCTAGCGGGAGGGATCTACAATGAGCAGTTCTTC. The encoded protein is CASSYSLAGGIYNEQFF.

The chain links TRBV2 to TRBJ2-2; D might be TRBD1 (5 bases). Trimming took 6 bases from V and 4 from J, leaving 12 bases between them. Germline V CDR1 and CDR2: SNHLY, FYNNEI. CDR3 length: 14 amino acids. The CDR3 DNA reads TGTGCCAGCAGACAGGACGCGGTCACCGGGGAGCTGTTTTTT. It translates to CASRQDAVTGELFF.

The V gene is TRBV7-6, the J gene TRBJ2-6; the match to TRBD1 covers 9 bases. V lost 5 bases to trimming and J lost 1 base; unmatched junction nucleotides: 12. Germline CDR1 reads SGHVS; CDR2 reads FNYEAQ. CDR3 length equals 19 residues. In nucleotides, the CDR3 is TGTGCCAGCAGCCCGTCCGGGACAGGGCATCCATCTGGGGCCAACGTCCTGACTTTC. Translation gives CASSPSGTGHPSGANVLTF.

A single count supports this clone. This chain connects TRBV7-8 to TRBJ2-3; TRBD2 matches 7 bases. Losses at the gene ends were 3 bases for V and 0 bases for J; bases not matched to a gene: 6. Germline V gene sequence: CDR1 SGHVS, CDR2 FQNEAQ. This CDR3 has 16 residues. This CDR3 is CASSFDRGVSTDTQYF. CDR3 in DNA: TGTGCCAGCAGCTTCGACCGGGGGGTGAGCACAGATACGCAGTATTTT.

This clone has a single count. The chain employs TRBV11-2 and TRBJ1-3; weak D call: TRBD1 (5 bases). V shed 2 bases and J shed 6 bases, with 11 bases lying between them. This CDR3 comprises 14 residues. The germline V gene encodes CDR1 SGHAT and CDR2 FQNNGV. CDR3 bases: TGTGCCAGCAGCTTAATGGGGCCTTTAAACACCATATATTTT. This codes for CASSLMGPLNTIYF.

CDR3 in amino acids: CSVKVGTGSTDTQYF. CDR3 nucleotides: TGCAGCGTTAAAGTGGGGACAGGATCCACAGATACGCAGTATTTT. This chain joins TRBV29-1 and TRBJ2-3, with 8 bases identical to TRBD1. CDR3 size: 15 residues. Trimming at V came to 5 bases and at J to 2 bases, leaving 9 bases not matched to a gene. Germline-derived CDR1 and CDR2 are SQVTM and ANQGSEA.

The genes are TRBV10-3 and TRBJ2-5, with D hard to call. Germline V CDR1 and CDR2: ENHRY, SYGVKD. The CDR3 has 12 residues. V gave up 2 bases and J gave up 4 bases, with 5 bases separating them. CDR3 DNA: TGTGCCATCAGTGAGAGAGGAGAGACCCAGTACTTC. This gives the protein CAISERGETQYF.

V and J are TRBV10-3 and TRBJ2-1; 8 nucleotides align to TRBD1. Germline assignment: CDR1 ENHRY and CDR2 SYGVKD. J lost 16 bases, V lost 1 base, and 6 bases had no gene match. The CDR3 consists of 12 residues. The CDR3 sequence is CAISELAGGRFF. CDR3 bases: TGTGCCATCAGTGAGTTGGCAGGGGGCAGATTCTTC.

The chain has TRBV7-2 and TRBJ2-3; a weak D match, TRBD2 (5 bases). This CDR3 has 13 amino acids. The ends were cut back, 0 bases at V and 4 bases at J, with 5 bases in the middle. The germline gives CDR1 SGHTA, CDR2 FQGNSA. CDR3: CASSLAAADTQYF. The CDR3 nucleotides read TGTGCCAGCAGCTTAGCAGCGGCAGATACGCAGTATTTT.

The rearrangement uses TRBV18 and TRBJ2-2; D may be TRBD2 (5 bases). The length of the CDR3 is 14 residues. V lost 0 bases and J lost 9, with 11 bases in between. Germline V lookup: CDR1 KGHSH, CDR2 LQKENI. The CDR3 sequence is CASSPPGENRELFF. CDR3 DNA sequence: TGTGCCAGCTCACCACCCGGGGAAAATCGGGAGCTGTTTTTT.

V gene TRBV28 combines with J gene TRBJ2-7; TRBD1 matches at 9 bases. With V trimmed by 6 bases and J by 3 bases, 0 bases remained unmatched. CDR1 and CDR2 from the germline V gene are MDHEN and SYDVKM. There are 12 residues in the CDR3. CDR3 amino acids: CASRTGGYEQYF. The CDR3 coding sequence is TGTGCCAGCAGGACAGGGGGCTACGAGCAGTACTTC.

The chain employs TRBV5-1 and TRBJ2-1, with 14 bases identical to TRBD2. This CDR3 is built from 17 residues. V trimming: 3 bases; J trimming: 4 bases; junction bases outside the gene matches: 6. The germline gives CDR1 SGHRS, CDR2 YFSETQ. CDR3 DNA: TGCGCCAGCAGCTCCCTGGGACTAGCGGGAGTATACAATGAGCAGTTCTTC. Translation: CASSSLGLAGVYNEQFF.

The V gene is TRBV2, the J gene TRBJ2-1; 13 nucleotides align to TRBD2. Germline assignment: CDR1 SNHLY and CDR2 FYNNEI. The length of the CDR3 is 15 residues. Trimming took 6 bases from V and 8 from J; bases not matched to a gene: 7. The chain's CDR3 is CASRPTSGRVYEQFF. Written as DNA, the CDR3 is TGTGCCAGCAGACCCACTAGCGGGAGGGTATATGAGCAGTTCTTC.

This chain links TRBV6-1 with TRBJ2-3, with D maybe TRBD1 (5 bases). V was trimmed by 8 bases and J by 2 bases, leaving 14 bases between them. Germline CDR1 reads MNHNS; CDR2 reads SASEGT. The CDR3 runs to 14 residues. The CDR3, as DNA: TGTGCCAGCTCAGAGACAGCTACCACAGATACGCAGTATTTT. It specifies CASSETATTDTQYF.

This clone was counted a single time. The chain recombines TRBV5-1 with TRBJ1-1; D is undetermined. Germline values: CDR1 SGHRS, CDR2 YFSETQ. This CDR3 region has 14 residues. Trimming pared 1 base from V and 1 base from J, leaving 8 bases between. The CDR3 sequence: CASSLFDGNTEAFF. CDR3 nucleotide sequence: TGCGCCAGCAGCTTGTTCGACGGGAACACTGAAGCTTTCTTT. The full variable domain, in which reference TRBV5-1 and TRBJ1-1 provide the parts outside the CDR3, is KAGVTQTPRYLIKTRGQQVTLSCSPISGHRSVSWYQQTPGQGLQFLFEYFSETQRNKGNFPGRFSGRQFSNSRSEMNVSTLELGDSALYLCASSLFDGNTEAFFGQGTRLTVV.

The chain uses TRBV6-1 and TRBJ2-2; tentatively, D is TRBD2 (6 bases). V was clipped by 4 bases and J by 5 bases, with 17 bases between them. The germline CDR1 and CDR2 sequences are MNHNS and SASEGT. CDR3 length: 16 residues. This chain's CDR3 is CASSGPGLWGTGELFF. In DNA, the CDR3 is TGTGCCAGCAGTGGGCCGGGACTCTGGGGAACCGGGGAGCTGTTTTTT.

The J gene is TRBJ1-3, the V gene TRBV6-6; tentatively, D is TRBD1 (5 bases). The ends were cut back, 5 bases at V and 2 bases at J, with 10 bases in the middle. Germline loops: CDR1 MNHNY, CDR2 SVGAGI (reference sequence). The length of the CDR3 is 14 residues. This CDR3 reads CASSPLGAGNTIYF. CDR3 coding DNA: TGTGCCAGCAGTCCGCTGGGGGCTGGAAACACCATATATTTT.

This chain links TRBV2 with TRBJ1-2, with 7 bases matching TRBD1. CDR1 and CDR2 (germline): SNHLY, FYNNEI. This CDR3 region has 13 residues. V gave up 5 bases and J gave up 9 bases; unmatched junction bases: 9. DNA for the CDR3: TGTGCCAGCAGTCTCGACAGGGTATCGCGCTACACCTTC. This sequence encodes CASSLDRVSRYTF.

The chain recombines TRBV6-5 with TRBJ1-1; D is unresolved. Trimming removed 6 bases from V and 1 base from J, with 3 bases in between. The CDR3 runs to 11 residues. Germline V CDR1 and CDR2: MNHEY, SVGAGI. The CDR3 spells CASRSNTEAFF. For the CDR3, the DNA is TGTGCCAGCAGATCGAACACTGAAGCTTTCTTT.

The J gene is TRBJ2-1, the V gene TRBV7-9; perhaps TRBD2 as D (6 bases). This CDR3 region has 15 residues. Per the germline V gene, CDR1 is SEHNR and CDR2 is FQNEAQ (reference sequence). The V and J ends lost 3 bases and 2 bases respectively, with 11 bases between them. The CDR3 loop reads CASSFSRGTYNEQFF. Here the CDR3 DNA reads TGTGCCAGCAGCTTCAGCCGGGGGACCTACAATGAGCAGTTCTTC.

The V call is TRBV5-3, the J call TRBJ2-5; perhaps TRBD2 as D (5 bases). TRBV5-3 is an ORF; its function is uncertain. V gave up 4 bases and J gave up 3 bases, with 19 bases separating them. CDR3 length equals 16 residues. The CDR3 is CARSPLYSAEEETQYF. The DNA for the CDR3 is TGTGCCAGAAGCCCGCTATATTCGGCGGAGGAAGAGACCCAGTACTTC.

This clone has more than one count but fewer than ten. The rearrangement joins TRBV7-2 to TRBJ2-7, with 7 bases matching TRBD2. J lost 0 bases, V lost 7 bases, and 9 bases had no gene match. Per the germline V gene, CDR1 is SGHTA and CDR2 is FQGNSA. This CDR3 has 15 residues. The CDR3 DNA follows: TGTGCCAGCAAGGAGGGGAGGGCCCTCTCCTACGAGCAGTACTTC. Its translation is CASKEGRALSYEQYF.

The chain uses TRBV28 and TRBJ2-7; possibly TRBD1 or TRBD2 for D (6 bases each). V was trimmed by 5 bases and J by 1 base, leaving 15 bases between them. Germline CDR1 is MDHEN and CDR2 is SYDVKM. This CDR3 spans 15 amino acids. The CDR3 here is CASSPLGGQSYEQYF. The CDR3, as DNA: TGTGCCAGCAGTCCACTAGGGGGGCAATCCTACGAGCAGTACTTC. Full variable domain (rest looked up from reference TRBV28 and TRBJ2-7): DVKVTQSSRYLVKRTGEKVFLECVQDMDHENMFWYRQDPGLGLRLIYFSYDVKMKEKGDIPEGYSVSREKKERFSLILESASTNQTSMYLCASSPLGGQSYEQYFGPGTRLTVT.

The CDR3 loop reads CSVDEGSGGYNEQFF. The CDR3 region has the DNA TGCAGCGTTGACGAAGGGTCGGGAGGTTACAATGAGCAGTTCTTC. The chain joins TRBV29-1 to TRBJ2-1, with 7 bases matching TRBD2. The CDR3 runs 15 residues. Germline V gene data show CDR1 as SQVTM and CDR2 as ANQGSEA. V trimming: 3 bases; J trimming: 4 bases; junction bases outside the gene matches: 9.

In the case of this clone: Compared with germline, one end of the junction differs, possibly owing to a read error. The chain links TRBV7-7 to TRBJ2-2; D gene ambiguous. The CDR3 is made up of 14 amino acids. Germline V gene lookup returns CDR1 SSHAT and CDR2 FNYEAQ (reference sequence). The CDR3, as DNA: TGTGCTAGCAGCTTTTCCGCGAACACCGGGGAGCTGTTTTTT. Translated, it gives CASSFSANTGELFF.